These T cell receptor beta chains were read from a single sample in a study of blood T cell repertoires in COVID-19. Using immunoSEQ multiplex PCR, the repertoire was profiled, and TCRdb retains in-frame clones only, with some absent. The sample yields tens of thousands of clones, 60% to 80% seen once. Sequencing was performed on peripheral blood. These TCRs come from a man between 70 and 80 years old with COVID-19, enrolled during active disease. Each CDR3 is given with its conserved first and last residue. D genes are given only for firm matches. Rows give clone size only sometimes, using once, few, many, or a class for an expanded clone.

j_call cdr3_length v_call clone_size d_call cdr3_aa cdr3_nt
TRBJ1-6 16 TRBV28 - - CASSLLDSSYNSPLHF TGTGCCAGCAGTTTATTAGACAGCTCCTATAATTCACCCCTCCACTTT
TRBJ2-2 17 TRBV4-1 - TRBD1 CASSQGPGPGQGRELFF TGCGCCAGCAGCCAAGGGCCCGGCCCGGGACAGGGTCGAGAGCTGTTTTTT
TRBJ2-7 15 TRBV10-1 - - CASRLPRPDSYEQYF TGCGCCAGCAGACTACCACGGCCCGACTCCTACGAGCAGTACTTC
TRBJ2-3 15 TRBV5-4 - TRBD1 CASSPGQGRTDTQYF TGTGCCAGCAGCCCGGGACAGGGACGCACAGATACGCAGTATTTT
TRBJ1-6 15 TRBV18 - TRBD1 CASSSGGSFNSPLHF TGTGCCAGCTCATCAGGGGGAAGTTTTAATTCACCCCTCCACTTT
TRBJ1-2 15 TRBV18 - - CASSSQPRVGYGYTF TGTGCCAGCTCATCCCAGCCCAGGGTTGGCTATGGCTACACCTTC
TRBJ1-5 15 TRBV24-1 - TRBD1 CATSDQGQGGQPQHF TGTGCCACCAGTGATCAGGGACAGGGAGGTCAGCCCCAGCATTTT
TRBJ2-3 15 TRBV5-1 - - CASSPSGSGTDTQYF TGCGCCAGCAGCCCGAGTGGGAGTGGGACAGATACGCAGTATTTT
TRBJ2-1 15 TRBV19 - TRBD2 CASRPGLAGADEQFF TGTGCCAGTAGACCGGGACTAGCGGGAGCGGATGAGCAGTTCTTC
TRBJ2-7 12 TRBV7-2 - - CASSLALTEQYF TGTGCCAGCAGCTTAGCGCTAACTGAGCAGTACTTC
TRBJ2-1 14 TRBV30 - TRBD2 CAWSVGGDNNEQFF TGTGCCTGGAGTGTGGGGGGGGATAACAATGAGCAGTTCTTC
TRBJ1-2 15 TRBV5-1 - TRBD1 CASSSGTGLRYGYTF TGCGCCAGCAGCTCCGGGACAGGGTTGCGGTATGGCTACACCTTC
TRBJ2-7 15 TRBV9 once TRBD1 CASSVDPGQRNEQYF TGTGCCAGCAGCGTAGACCCGGGACAGAGGAACGAGCAGTACTTC
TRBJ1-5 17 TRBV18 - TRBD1 CASSPDQGAERNQPQHF TGTGCCAGCTCACCAGATCAGGGGGCTGAGCGCAATCAGCCCCAGCATTTT
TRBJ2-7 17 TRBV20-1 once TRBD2 CSASPMGRTSGSREQYF TGCAGTGCTAGTCCAATGGGCCGGACTAGCGGGAGTCGCGAGCAGTACTTC
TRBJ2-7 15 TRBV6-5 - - CASSYSAGIDYEQYF TGTGCCAGCAGTTACTCTGCCGGGATTGACTACGAGCAGTACTTC
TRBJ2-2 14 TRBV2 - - CASTPGLNTGELFF TGTGCCAGCACCCCCGGACTAAACACCGGGGAGCTGTTTTTT
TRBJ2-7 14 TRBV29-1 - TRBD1 CSVEPGTGAGEQYF TGCAGCGTGGAACCCGGGACAGGGGCAGGTGAGCAGTACTTC
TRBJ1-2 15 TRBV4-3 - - CASSPQSRVNYGYTF TGCGCCAGCAGCCCCCAGTCCCGGGTTAACTATGGCTACACCTTC
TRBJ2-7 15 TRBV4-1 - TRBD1 CASSQDGGYRGEQYF TGCGCCAGCAGCCAAGATGGGGGATACAGGGGCGAGCAGTACTTC
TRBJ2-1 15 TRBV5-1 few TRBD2 CASSSLAGGPNEQFF TGCGCCAGCAGCTCACTCGCGGGGGGACCCAATGAGCAGTTCTTC
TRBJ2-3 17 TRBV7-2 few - CASSLRYRGRGTDTQYF TGTGCCAGCAGCTTGAGATATAGGGGAAGGGGCACAGATACGCAGTATTTT
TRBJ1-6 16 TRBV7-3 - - CASSLGGHQSNSPLHF TGTGCCAGCAGCTTAGGGGGCCACCAATCGAATTCACCCCTCCACTTT
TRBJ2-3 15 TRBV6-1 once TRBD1 CASSEGTGATDTQYF TGTGCCAGCAGTGAAGGGACAGGTGCCACAGATACGCAGTATTTT
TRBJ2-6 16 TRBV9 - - CASSLSPVSGANVLTF TGTGCCAGCAGCCTTTCTCCTGTCTCTGGGGCCAACGTCCTGACTTTC
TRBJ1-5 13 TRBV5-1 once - CASSPTGFGPQHF TGCGCCAGCAGCCCAACAGGTTTCGGGCCCCAGCATTTT
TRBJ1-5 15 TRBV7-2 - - CASSLAGGPYQPQHF TGTGCCAGCAGCTTAGCAGGAGGGCCCTATCAGCCCCAGCATTTT
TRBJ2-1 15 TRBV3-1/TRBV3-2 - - CASSRPGERNNEQFF TGTGCCAGCAGCCGCCCGGGGGAGAGGAACAATGAGCAGTTCTTC
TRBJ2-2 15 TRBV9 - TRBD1 CASSWDRGGDGELFF TGTGCCAGCAGCTGGGACAGGGGCGGCGACGGGGAGCTGTTTTTT
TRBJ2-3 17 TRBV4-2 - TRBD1 CASSLYRGGEWPDTQYF TGTGCCAGCAGCCTATACCGAGGGGGCGAGTGGCCAGATACGCAGTATTTT
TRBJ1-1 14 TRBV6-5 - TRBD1 CASSYSGQTTEAFF TGTGCCAGCAGTTACTCGGGACAGACCACTGAAGCTTTCTTT
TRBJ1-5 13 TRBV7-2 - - CASSSYRDQPQHF TGTGCCAGCAGCTCATACAGGGATCAGCCCCAGCATTTT
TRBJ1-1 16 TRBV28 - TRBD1 CASSSGQGAGNTEAFF TGTGCCAGCAGTTCGGGACAGGGGGCAGGAAACACTGAAGCTTTCTTT
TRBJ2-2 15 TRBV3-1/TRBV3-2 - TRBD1 CASSPLRQGTGELFF TGTGCCAGCAGCCCCCTCCGACAGGGGACCGGGGAGCTGTTTTTT
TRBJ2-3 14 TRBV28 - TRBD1 CASRTRQGTDTQYF TGTGCCAGCAGGACCAGACAGGGAACAGATACGCAGTATTTT
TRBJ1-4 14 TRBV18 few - CASSPPGRDEKLFF TGTGCCAGCTCACCACCGGGGAGGGATGAAAAACTGTTTTTT
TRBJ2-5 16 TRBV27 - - CASRPISGGNQETQYF TGTGCCAGCAGACCCATCAGCGGAGGTAACCAAGAGACCCAGTACTTC
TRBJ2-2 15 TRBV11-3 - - CASSRGSGNTGELFF TGTGCCAGCAGCCGAGGGAGTGGGAACACCGGGGAGCTGTTTTTT
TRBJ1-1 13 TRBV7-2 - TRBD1 CASRARTGTEAFF TGTGCCAGCAGGGCTCGGACAGGGACTGAAGCTTTCTTT
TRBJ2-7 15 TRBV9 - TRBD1 CASSATGGITYEQYF TGTGCCAGCAGCGCGACAGGGGGCATTACCTACGAGCAGTACTTC
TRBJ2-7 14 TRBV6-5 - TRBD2 CASSYERGGYEQYF TGTGCCAGCAGTTACGAGCGGGGAGGCTACGAGCAGTACTTC
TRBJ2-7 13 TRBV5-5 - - CASSSPPLYEQYF TGTGCCAGCAGCTCCCCCCCCCTCTACGAGCAGTACTTC
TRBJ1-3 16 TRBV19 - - CASSMGQFKDGNTIYF TGTGCCAGTAGTATGGGGCAGTTCAAGGATGGAAACACCATATATTTT
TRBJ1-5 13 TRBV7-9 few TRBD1 CASSTQGSQPQHF TGTGCCAGCAGCACACAGGGGAGTCAGCCCCAGCATTTT
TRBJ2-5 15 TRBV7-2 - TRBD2 CASSPLTSGQETQYF TGTGCCAGCAGCCCTTTGACTAGCGGACAAGAGACCCAGTACTTC
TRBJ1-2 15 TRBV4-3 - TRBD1 CASSQEQGAQGGYTF TGCGCCAGCAGCCAAGAACAGGGGGCCCAGGGGGGCTACACCTTC
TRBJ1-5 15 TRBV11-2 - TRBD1 CASSLGTGSNQPQHF TGTGCCAGCAGCTTAGGGACAGGGAGCAATCAGCCCCAGCATTTT
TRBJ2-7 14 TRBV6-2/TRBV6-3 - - CASSWASGSDEQYF TGTGCCAGCAGTTGGGCCTCAGGGTCCGACGAGCAGTACTTC
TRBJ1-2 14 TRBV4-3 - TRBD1 CASSQENRGLGYTF TGCGCCAGCAGCCAAGAAAACAGGGGGCTCGGCTACACCTTC
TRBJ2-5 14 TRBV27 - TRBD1 CASSPGTGVKTQYF TGTGCCAGCAGTCCCGGGACAGGGGTAAAGACCCAGTACTTC
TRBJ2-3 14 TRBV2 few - CASLRSVSTDTQYF TGTGCCAGCCTCCGTAGTGTTAGCACAGATACGCAGTATTTT
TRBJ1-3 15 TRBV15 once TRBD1 CATSSGGTERNTIYF TGTGCCACCAGCAGTGGGGGGACAGAACGAAACACCATATATTTT
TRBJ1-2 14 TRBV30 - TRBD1 CAWSLLQGAHGYTF TGTGCCTGGAGTCTTTTACAGGGGGCTCACGGCTACACCTTC
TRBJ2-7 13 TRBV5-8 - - CASTFRESTTPYF TGTGCCAGCACCTTCCGGGAGTCCACGACCCCGTACTTC
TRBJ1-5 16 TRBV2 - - CASLSSGSDPNQPQHF TGTGCCAGCTTAAGTTCAGGATCTGACCCCAATCAGCCCCAGCATTTT
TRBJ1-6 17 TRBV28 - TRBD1 CASTATPPGTGYSPLHF TGTGCCAGCACTGCGACCCCCCCCGGGACAGGGTACTCACCCCTCCACTTT
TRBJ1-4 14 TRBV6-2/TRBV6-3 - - CASSSADLHEKLFF TGTGCCAGCAGTTCTGCTGACTTGCATGAAAAACTGTTTTTT
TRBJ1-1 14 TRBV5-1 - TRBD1 CASSSRQGVAEAFF TGCGCCAGCAGCTCACGACAGGGCGTCGCTGAAGCTTTCTTT
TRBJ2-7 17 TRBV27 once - CASSLSGSPTRKYEQYF TGTGCCAGCAGTTTATCGGGGAGCCCGACTAGAAAGTACGAGCAGTACTTC